This TCR beta chain emerged from a study of TIL therapy for anti-PD-1-resistant metastatic lung cancer. Study details: By whole-exome sequencing, median non-synonymous tumor mutation burden was around 1.5 mutations per megabase.

Time point here: pre-treatment sample, taken before nivolumab and TIL therapy. Tumor tissue came from excised metastases, mostly pleural nodules or supraclavicular lymph nodes. Patients were adults with stage 4 NSCLC. Findings and caveats of the study: TIL cultures after expansion showed higher clonality and lower diversity than baseline tumor (median 6% vs 31%).

With regard to this clone: Its antigen remains unidentified.

The libraries were made with immunoSEQ v3. Survey-level samples got approximately 2.1 million read pairs; deep-level samples got about 5-6.5 million. The data were produced by immunoSEQ multiplex PCR, yet TCRdb's version contains in-frame clones alone and is incomplete. The sample lists about 50,000 clones; less than 75% were seen once. The germline V gene has CDR1 SNHLY and CDR2 FYNNEI. V dropped 4 bases and J dropped 5 bases, with 11 bases sitting between them. The CDR3 has 13 residues. Sequenced here: tumor tissue, sampled at baseline. The source of this sequence is a person between 25 and 79 years old with non-small cell lung cancer. The chain uses TRBV2 and TRBJ2-5; TRBD1 is a possible D gene (6 bases). The CDR3 loop is CASSVHRVETQYF. CDR3 DNA sequence: TGTGCCAGCAGTGTCCACAGGGTGGAGACCCAGTACTTC.